What follows are 14 T cell receptor beta chains derived from one specimen sequenced in a study of blood T cell repertoires in COVID-19. TCRdb's table, derived via immunoSEQ multiplex PCR, lists solely in-frame clones and lacks some. The table has hundreds of thousands of clones, nearly 90% seen once. The sequenced material came from PBMCs or T cells enriched from blood (not recorded which). These receptors were obtained from a woman in her thirties who had recovered from COVID-19.

Here the CDR3 DNA reads TGTGCCACCGAAGCGGTTCAAGAGACCCAGTACTTC. Its translation: CATEAVQETQYF. V usage is TRBV2 and J usage is TRBJ2-5; possible D gene TRBD2, 5 bases. This CDR3 contains 12 residues. Germline V CDR1 and CDR2: SNHLY, FYNNEI. Trimming removed 10 bases from V and 2 bases from J, with 11 bases in between.

The chain couples TRBV9 to TRBJ2-7; 9 nucleotides align to TRBD1. CDR3 length equals 15 residues. Germline lookup yields CDR1 SGDLS and CDR2 YYNGEE. V lost 0 bases and J lost 3; bases outside the gene matches: 4. CDR3 DNA: TGTGCCAGCAGCGTAGGAACGGGACAGGGCTACGAGCAGTACTTC. It encodes CASSVGTGQGYEQYF.

The CDR3 region is CASSDRSYEQYF. DNA for the CDR3: TGTGCCAGCAGCGACAGATCCTACGAGCAGTACTTC. The chain joins TRBV25-1 to TRBJ2-7; D is perhaps TRBD1 (5 bases). The CDR3 loop spans 12 amino acids. Trimming stripped 6 bases from V and 1 base from J, with 7 bases between. CDR1 is MGHDK and CDR2 is SYGVNS in the germline V gene.

The chain uses TRBV5-1 and TRBJ2-7, with 9 bases aligning to TRBD2. Germline trimming cut 0 bases from V and 5 bases from J; bases unmatched to any gene: 9. This CDR3 region has 16 residues. Germline-derived CDR1 and CDR2 are SGHRS and YFSETQ. The CDR3, as DNA: TGCGCCAGCAGCTTGGCCGGGACTAGCTCTTTCCACGAGCAGTACTTC. Protein product: CASSLAGTSSFHEQYF.

This chain uses TRBV4-3 with TRBJ1-2; D is possibly TRBD1 (6 bases). V lost 0 bases and J 8 bases, leaving 16 bases between the germline ends. CDR3 size: 15 residues. Germline CDR1 reads LGHNA; CDR2 reads YSLEER. The CDR3 is CASSQEFAQGWGYTF. The CDR3 DNA reads as TGCGCCAGCAGCCAAGAATTTGCACAGGGTTGGGGCTACACCTTC.

This clone was found once. This chain uses TRBV3-1 (or the pseudogene TRBV3-2) with TRBJ1-1; 11 positions agree with TRBD1. The germline CDR1 and CDR2 sequences are LGHDT and YNNKEL (reference sequence). There are 16 residues in the CDR3. J was trimmed by 5 bases and V by 4 bases; bases with no gene match: 9. The CDR3 here is CASSRLAGQGGTEAFF. The CDR3 region has the DNA TGTGCCAGCAGCCGCCTAGCGGGACAGGGGGGAACTGAAGCTTTCTTT.

The rearrangement joins TRBV28 to TRBJ2-7; maybe TRBD1 (6 bases). Between the trimmed V and J ends, which lost 5 bases and 6 bases, there was a span of 20 bases. Germline loops: CDR1 MDHEN, CDR2 SYDVKM. CDR3 length: 15 residues. The CDR3 spells CASSQTGLDLVEQYF. CDR3 bases: TGTGCCAGCAGTCAGACAGGCCTAGATCTCGTCGAGCAGTACTTC.

V usage is TRBV5-1 and J usage is TRBJ2-1; TRBD2 aligns across 12 bases. Germline loops: CDR1 SGHRS, CDR2 YFSETQ. There are 15 residues in the CDR3. With V trimmed by 4 bases and J by 6 bases, 5 bases remained unmatched. The CDR3 DNA reads TGCGCCAGCAGCCCCGGGACTAGCGGGTTCAATGAGCAGTTCTTC. It translates to CASSPGTSGFNEQFF.

The V gene is TRBV28, the J gene TRBJ2-2; the D gene is possibly TRBD2 (7 bases). CDR1 MDHEN and CDR2 SYDVKM come from the germline V gene. The CDR3 covers 16 residues. V gave up 4 bases and J gave up 4 bases, with 16 bases separating them. This CDR3 is CASSSPWGGGTGELFF. CDR3 nucleotides: TGTGCCAGCAGTTCCCCCTGGGGGGGCGGCACCGGGGAGCTGTTTTTT.

V and J are TRBV7-3 and TRBJ2-2, with TRBD2 matching over 7 bases. CDR3 size: 15 residues. The germline CDR1 and CDR2 sequences are SGHTA and FQGTGA. V lost 3 bases and J lost 3; bases outside the gene matches: 4. The DNA of the CDR3 is TGTGCCAGCAGCTTCGTGGGAGGGTACACCGGGGAGCTGTTTTTT. Amino acids: CASSFVGGYTGELFF.

The J gene is TRBJ2-1, the V gene TRBV6-5, with TRBD2 as a possible D gene (5 bases). The CDR3 runs 11 residues. CDR1 is MNHEY, CDR2 SVGAGI, per germline. Trimming removed 5 bases from V and 10 bases from J, with 9 bases in between. The DNA for the CDR3 is TGTGCCAGCAGTCCCGGGATCGAGCAGTTCTTC. This sequence encodes CASSPGIEQFF.

Note on this clone: At the DNA level, this CDR3 is encoded by other sequences in the same sample as well. J is TRBJ1-6 and V is TRBV18; tentative D call: TRBD1 (6 bases). Looked up from germline, CDR1 is KGHSH and CDR2 is LQKENI. The V and J ends lost 1 base and 5 bases respectively, with 9 bases between them. CDR3 size: 15 residues. CDR3 sequence: CASSPLGQNNSPLHF. CDR3 DNA sequence: TGTGCCAGCTCACCACTCGGACAGAATAATTCACCCCTCCACTTT.

The chain joins TRBV6-2 or TRBV6-3 to TRBJ1-5; no firm D call. This CDR3 comprises 13 residues. Germline V gene data show CDR1 as MNHEY and CDR2 as SVGEGT. Trimming pared 4 bases from V and 3 bases from J, leaving 7 bases between. The CDR3 here is CASSLSHNQPQHF. The CDR3 DNA is TGTGCCAGCAGTTTGTCCCACAATCAGCCCCAGCATTTT.

This clone is a singleton in its sample. The chain uses TRBV9 and TRBJ2-7; the match to TRBD1 covers 8 bases. The CDR3 loop spans 15 amino acids. The germline V gene encodes CDR1 SGDLS and CDR2 YYNGEE. V was pared by 4 bases and J by 0 bases, with 6 bases of the junction left unmatched. CDR3 amino acids: CASSLSGQGSYEQYF. CDR3 sequence (DNA): TGTGCCAGCAGCCTCTCCGGACAGGGCTCCTACGAGCAGTACTTC.